This T cell receptor (beta chain) was captured by sequencing in a study of blood T cell repertoires in COVID-19. Study information: Researchers got acute and convalescent COVID-19 samples from the United States, Italy and Spain.

CDR3 length equals 15 residues. Trimming removed 0 bases from V and 2 bases from J, with 9 bases in between. CDR1 SGHRS and CDR2 YFSETQ come from the germline V gene. Per the original data handling: Nucleated cell number was recorded as an estimate derived from reference gene primer amplification. TCRdb's table, derived via immunoSEQ multiplex PCR, lists solely in-frame clones and lacks some. The V and J calls and the clone size are those of that table, but D and trimming were determined from the DNA. Of about 130,000 clones listed, 60% to 75% are singletons. The sequenced sample consisted of peripheral blood. The chain combines TRBV5-1 with TRBJ2-1; D possibly corresponds to TRBD2 (6 bases). The TCR comes from an older woman with acute or convalescent COVID-19. CDR3 in amino acids: CASSLDGRAYNEQFF. In nucleotides, the CDR3 is TGCGCCAGCAGCTTGGACGGGAGAGCCTACAATGAGCAGTTCTTC.